One and the same sample provided the 14 T cell receptor beta chains below, sequenced in a study of T cells after yellow fever vaccination. TCRdb reprocessed the 5' RACE reads with MiXCR, giving one entry per CDR3 protein. The table has just over 300,000 distinct CDR3 sequences, more than 3% seen once. Sequenced material: PBMCs, taken on the day of the yellow fever booster vaccination. Receptor source: a man younger than 30 who received the YFV17D yellow fever vaccine.

This clonotype has a count of ten or more. This chain joins TRBV5-1 and TRBJ2-1; a weak D match, TRBD2 (6 bases). The CDR3 is made up of 13 amino acids. V lost 2 bases to trimming and J lost 6 bases, with 9 bases between them. Looked up from germline, CDR1 is SGHRS and CDR2 is YFSETQ. The CDR3 sequence is CASSFGGANEQFF. In nucleotides, the CDR3 is TGCGCCAGCAGCTTCGGCGGGGCCAATGAGCAGTTCTTC.

This clonotype was recorded many times. This rearrangement joins TRBV27 to TRBJ2-1, with D perhaps given as TRBD1 or TRBD2 (5 bases each). V was clipped by 8 bases and J by 3 bases, with 14 bases between them. CDR3 length: 14 amino acids. Germline V lookup: CDR1 MNHEY, CDR2 SMNVEV (reference sequence). CDR3: CASGIGTYYNEQFF. Written as DNA, the CDR3 is TGTGCCAGCGGAATCGGGACGTACTACAATGAGCAGTTCTTC.

This clonotype was seen at least ten times. The chain is built from TRBV20-1 and TRBJ2-2; D assignment may be TRBD1 or TRBD2 (5 bases each). Trimming left V 4 bases short and J 6 bases short, with 12 bases between. Germline loops: CDR1 DFQATT, CDR2 SNEGSKA (reference sequence). This CDR3 comprises 13 residues. The CDR3 reads CSATPGRPGELFF. The CDR3 DNA is TGCAGTGCTACCCCGGGACGACCCGGGGAGCTGTTTTTT.

This chain connects TRBV18 to TRBJ1-3; 7 bases map to TRBD1. The CDR3 has 15 amino acids. After removal of 3 bases from V and 7 bases from J, the junction contained 9 bases not matched to a gene. Looked up from germline, CDR1 is KGHSH and CDR2 is LQKENI. CDR3 DNA: TGTGCCAGCTCACCGAACCCGACAGGGCGCAACACCATATATTTT. Its translation: CASSPNPTGRNTIYF.

V and J are TRBV18 and TRBJ2-4; D might be TRBD1 (5 bases). The CDR3 length is 13 residues. Germline V gene sequence: CDR1 KGHSH, CDR2 LQKENI. The germline V and J ends were trimmed by 6 bases and 6 bases, with 12 bases remaining between them. DNA for the CDR3: TGTGCCAGCTCCGGGCAGGGTACAAACATTCAGTACTTC. This translates into CASSGQGTNIQYF.

The DNA of the CDR3 is TGTGCCAGCAGCTTAGTACAGGGCCAAGAGACCCAGTACTTC. Translating it yields CASSLVQGQETQYF. The chain combines TRBV7-2 with TRBJ2-5, with D possibly matching TRBD1 (6 bases). CDR1 and CDR2 (germline): SGHTA, FQGNSA. Trimming left V 1 base short and J 1 base short, with 7 bases between. The CDR3 is 14 amino acids. The full variable domain, with the rest looked up from reference TRBV7-2 and TRBJ2-5, is GAGVSQSPSNKVTEKGKDVELRCDPISGHTALYWYRQSLGQGLEFLIYFQGNSAPDKSGLPSDRFSAERTGGSVSTLTIQRTQQEDSAVYLCASSLVQGQETQYFGPGTRLLVL.

The chain has TRBV6-6 and TRBJ1-2; 10 bases line up with TRBD1. Germline V gene sequence: CDR1 MNHNY, CDR2 SVGAGI (reference sequence). V shed 0 bases, J shed 3 bases, and the junction held 1 base outside the gene matches. The CDR3 extends over 15 amino acids. The CDR3 sequence is CASSYSGQGHYGYTF. DNA of the CDR3: TGTGCCAGCAGTTACTCGGGACAGGGGCACTATGGCTACACCTTC.

In this sample, this clonotype turned up many times. V usage is TRBV6-5 and J usage is TRBJ1-4; TRBD1 is a possible D gene (6 bases). The V end was cut by 0 bases, the J end by 2 bases, with 7 bases between. The CDR3 runs to 15 residues. Germline lookup yields CDR1 MNHEY and CDR2 SVGAGI. The CDR3, as DNA: TGTGCCAGCAGTTACTCGGGGGGCACTAATGAAAAACTGTTTTTT. It translates to CASSYSGGTNEKLFF.

This clonotype was detected many times. V gene TRBV5-4 combines with J gene TRBJ2-1, with a tentative D call TRBD2 (5 bases). This CDR3 spans 13 amino acids. Germline loops: CDR1 SGHNT, CDR2 YYREEE (reference sequence). Trimming took off 1 base at V and 8 bases at J, with 10 bases between the two ends. The CDR3 DNA sequence: TGTGCCAGCAGCTTGCAACCCGGGGATGAGCAGTTCTTC. It codes for CASSLQPGDEQFF.

Ten or more counts support this clonotype. This chain joins TRBV7-6 and TRBJ2-2; a weak D match, TRBD2 (7 bases). Germline-derived CDR1 and CDR2 are SGHVS and FNYEAQ. The CDR3 contains 16 residues. Deletions cut 5 bases from V and 4 bases from J, with 17 bases between. DNA of the CDR3: TGTGCCAGCAGCCCCTTAGGGGGGGGGCTCACCGGGGAGCTGTTTTTT. It encodes CASSPLGGGLTGELFF.

This clonotype occurred many times. This chain uses TRBV5-1 with TRBJ2-5; tentative D call: TRBD1 (5 bases). With 0 bases removed from V and 2 bases from J, the gap between germline ends came to 14 bases. The CDR3 has 16 amino acids. Germline CDR1 reads SGHRS; CDR2 reads YFSETQ. In DNA, the CDR3 is TGCGCCAGCAGCTTGGTGCAGGGTAGGCATCAAGAGACCCAGTACTTC. This encodes CASSLVQGRHQETQYF.

The chain couples TRBV7-8 to TRBJ1-5, with D uncertain. With 1 base removed from V and 4 bases from J, the gap between germline ends came to 14 bases. In germline, CDR1 is SGHVS, CDR2 FQNEAQ. This CDR3 spans 16 amino acids. CDR3 sequence (DNA): TGTGCCAGCAGCTTAGGCCCGAGAGGGTCGAATCAGCCCCAGCATTTT. It is translated as CASSLGPRGSNQPQHF.

The sample holds many counts of this clonotype. The gene calls are TRBV12-3 or TRBV12-4 and TRBJ2-2; 7 positions match TRBD2. This CDR3 is 15 amino acids long. V lost 6 bases and J lost 0; bases outside the gene matches: 4. In nucleotides, the CDR3 is TGTGCCAGCAGCCCTAGCGGCGCGAACACCGGGGAGCTGTTTTTT. It encodes CASSPSGANTGELFF.

There are many counts of this clonotype. The V gene is TRBV6-5, the J gene TRBJ2-7; 15 nucleotides agree with TRBD2. From germline, CDR1 is MNHEY and CDR2 SVGAGI. The CDR3 is 16 amino acids. V dropped 2 bases and J dropped 8; count of bases not matched to a gene: 7. CDR3 bases: TGTGCCAGCAGTTACCGCCGGGGACTAGCGGGGGGCAAGCAGTACTTC. This codes for CASSYRRGLAGGKQYF.